This paragraph reports one T cell receptor (beta chain). From germline, CDR1 is LGHDT and CDR2 YNNKEL (reference sequence). CDR3 length equals 16 residues. The V end lost 4 bases, the J end lost 5 bases, and 15 bases lay between the germline ends. Original methodology: Estimation of nucleated cell counts relied on the amplification of reference gene primers. Libraries were prepared by immunoSEQ multiplex PCR; TCRdb keeps only in-frame clonotypes and omits some of them. The V and J calls and clone size are taken from that table; D and trimming were inferred from the DNA. The repertoire has some 140,000 clones, around 80% of them found once; the top ten carry approximately 14%. This specimen belongs to a study of blood T cell repertoires in COVID-19. About the research overall: Samples taken during acute and convalescent COVID-19 were collected in the United States, Italy and Spain. T cells, B-cell-depleted T cells, or PBMCs provided the cDNA or gDNA that served as material.

Material for sequencing was peripheral blood. V gene TRBV3-1 (or the pseudogene TRBV3-2) combines with J gene TRBJ1-6; D ambiguous. The TCR sequence derives from a man older than 75 with acute or convalescent COVID-19. This CDR3 reads CASSPSELRDNSPLHF. CDR3 nucleotides: TGTGCCAGCAGCCCGTCCGAACTCCGGGATAATTCACCCCTCCACTTT.